The T cell receptor beta chain under discussion was sequenced for a study of T cells in Graves' hyperthyroidism and ophthalmopathy. The study's findings and limits: Expanded thyroid clonotypes (above 0.001) were mostly also found in blood. Classification by a 13 V-J model distinguished ophthalmopathy from stable hyperthyroidism.

Not enrolled were patients with uncontrolled infection, other autoimmune disease, pregnancy or lactation. Diagnosis rested on symptoms, serum thyroxine and TRAb, thyroid ultrasound, and orbital computed tomography. J lost 7 bases, V lost 1 base, and 2 bases had no gene match. This CDR3 region has 15 residues. The germline V gene has CDR1 LGHNT and CDR2 FRNRAP. Template material for amplifying TCR beta CDR3 regions consisted of RNA transcripts. The study used the HTBI primer set for a first-round RT-PCR of the TCR CDR3. TCRdb recomputed calls from the multiplex PCR reads with MiXCR, one row per CDR3 protein. This sample has about 400,000 distinct CDR3 sequences, with roughly 15% found just once. Regarding this clonotype: Its specificity is unknown.

The chain carries TRBV12-5 and TRBJ2-1; 12 bases map to TRBD2. The TCR sequence derives from a woman in her 30s with Graves' ophthalmopathy. The specimen was blood. The CDR3 protein is CASGLALAGGNEQFF. In nucleotides, the CDR3 is TGTGCTAGTGGTTTGGCACTAGCGGGAGGAAATGAGCAGTTCTTC. Using reference TRBV12-5 and TRBJ2-1 for the parts outside the CDR3, the full variable domain is DARVTQTPRHKVTEMGQEVTMRCQPILGHNTVFWYRQTMMQGLELLAYFRNRAPLDDSGMPKDRFSAEMPDATLATLKIQPSEPRDSAVYFCASGLALAGGNEQFFGPGTRLTVL.